This T cell receptor beta chain was identified during a study of technical replicates of blood from a handful of donors. Sequencing was performed with immunoSEQ multiplex PCR; in TCRdb, only in-frame clones are kept and a portion is missing. Of more than 90,000 clones listed, almost 96% were seen once; the top ten hold 0.22%. Sequenced input: T cells isolated from PBMCs. This clonotype originated in a human donor in good health.

The CDR3 is CASSQDSGLADLEQYF. CDR3 sequence (DNA): TGCGCCAGCAGCCAAGACTCGGGACTAGCGGATCTCGAGCAGTACTTC. V is TRBV4-1 and J is TRBJ2-7; 11 bases align to TRBD2. The CDR3 runs 16 residues. Germline CDR1 reads MGHRA; CDR2 reads YSYEKL. The V and J ends lost 0 bases and 6 bases, in that order; junction bases with no gene match: 7.